This TCR beta chain appears in the sequencing data of a study of shared clonotypes between healthy human individuals. Study-wide context: Researchers drew samples from a couple of women and three men aged 18 to 49.

Study findings and constraints: Represented genetic and exposure-history diversity was restricted by having few donors.

Trimming removed 2 bases from V and 2 bases from J, with 8 bases in between. CDR1 is MGHRA, CDR2 YSYEKL, per germline. This CDR3 contains 14 residues. The DNA input per sorted-subset replicate PCR was 150 to 200 ng, corresponding to roughly 30,000 T cell genomes. Assay: immunoSEQ multiplex PCR; the TCRdb copy retains only in-frame clones and omits some. The sample has about 2.5 million clones, just under 95% seen once. Points on this clone: The antigen remains unidentified.

Sequencing was performed on naive CD4+ T cells from PBMCs. Subset indicated: CD45RA+ positively selected. The rearrangement links TRBV4-1 to TRBJ2-3; D is unclear. The TCR comes from a man between 18 and 35 years old in good health. Some clones in this sample may be carry-over from other donors' samples. The chain's CDR3 is CASSQRENTDTQYF. CDR3 nucleotides: TGCGCCAGCAGCCAACGCGAGAACACAGATACGCAGTATTTT.